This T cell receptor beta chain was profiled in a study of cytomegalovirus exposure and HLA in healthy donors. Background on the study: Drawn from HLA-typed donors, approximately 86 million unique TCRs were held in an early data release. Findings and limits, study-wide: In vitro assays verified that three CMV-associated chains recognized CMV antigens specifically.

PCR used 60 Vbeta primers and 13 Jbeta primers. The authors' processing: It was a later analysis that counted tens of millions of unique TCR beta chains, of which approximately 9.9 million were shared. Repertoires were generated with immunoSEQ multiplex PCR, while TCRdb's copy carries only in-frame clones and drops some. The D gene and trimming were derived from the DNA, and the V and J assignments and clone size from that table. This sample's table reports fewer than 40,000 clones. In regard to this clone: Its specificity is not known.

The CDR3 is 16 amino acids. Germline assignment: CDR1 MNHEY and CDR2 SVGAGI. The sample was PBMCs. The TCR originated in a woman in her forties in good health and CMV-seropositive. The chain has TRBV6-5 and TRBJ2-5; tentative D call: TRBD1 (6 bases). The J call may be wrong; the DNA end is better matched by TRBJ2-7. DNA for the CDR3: TGTGCCAGCAGTTACCAAGGGGGAGCCAGCTCCTACGAGCAGTACTTC. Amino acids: CASSYQGGASSYEQYF.